The 9 T cell receptor beta chains below come from one sample, sequenced in a study of cytomegalovirus exposure and HLA in healthy donors. The table came from immunoSEQ multiplex PCR; TCRdb's copy has only in-frame clones and leaves some out. The sample contains fewer than 250,000 clones, around 86% of which appear only once. The sequencing sample was made of PBMCs. The receptors here all came from a woman younger than 30 in good health and CMV-seropositive.

This chain joins TRBV25-1 and TRBJ1-2; D is uncertain. Per the germline V gene, CDR1 is MGHDK and CDR2 is SYGVNS. Trimming took 3 bases from V and 3 from J, leaving 11 bases between them. The CDR3 is made up of 14 amino acids. CDR3 sequence reads: CASSDVGFYYGYTF. Here the CDR3 DNA reads TGTGCCAGCAGTGACGTGGGCTTCTACTATGGCTACACCTTC.

The chain has TRBV6-1 and TRBJ1-5; the D gene is possibly TRBD1 (5 bases). This CDR3 spans 18 amino acids. Trimming removed 3 bases from V and 1 base from J, with 19 bases in between. The germline gives CDR1 MNHNS, CDR2 SASEGT. The CDR3 here is CASSDRVGVSRSNQPQHF. CDR3 sequence (DNA): TGTGCCAGCAGTGACAGGGTTGGGGTTTCGCGGAGCAATCAGCCCCAGCATTTT.

In this sample, this clone turned up once. The DNA for the CDR3 is TGTGCCAGCAGTGCCCAGACAGTCCCAACTAATGAAAAACTGTTTTTT. It yields the protein CASSAQTVPTNEKLFF. The chain links TRBV27 to TRBJ1-4, with TRBD1 as a possible D gene (5 bases). The V and J ends lost 5 bases and 0 bases respectively, with 13 bases between them. Germline V gives CDR1 MNHEY, CDR2 SMNVEV (reference sequence). The CDR3 extends over 16 amino acids.

This clone was picked up one time. The rearrangement uses TRBV6-5 and TRBJ1-1; TRBD1 agrees at 8 bases. The CDR3 is 15 amino acids. From germline, CDR1 is MNHEY and CDR2 SVGAGI. The trim removed 6 bases at V and 5 bases at J, leaving 11 bases unmatched. DNA of the CDR3: TGTGCCAGCAGACGCTCAGGGGGCGTGGGGACTGAAGCTTTCTTT. This translates into CASRRSGGVGTEAFF.

The V gene is TRBV28, the J gene TRBJ2-1, with a possible D match to TRBD2 (5 bases). Germline CDR1 and CDR2: MDHEN and SYDVKM. The CDR3 is 12 amino acids. V gave up 5 bases and J gave up 10 bases, with 12 bases separating them. CDR3 nucleotide sequence: TGTGCCAGCAGTCTCCCCCCGGGGGAGCAGTTCTTC. It specifies CASSLPPGEQFF.

The J gene is TRBJ1-1, the V gene TRBV30, with a weak D call TRBD1 (6 bases). The CDR3 is 13 residues long. Trimming pared 5 bases from V and 0 bases from J, leaving 10 bases between. CDR1 GTSNPN and CDR2 SVGIG come from the germline V gene (reference sequence). Here the CDR3 reads CAWRQALNTEAFF. The CDR3 region has the DNA TGTGCCTGGCGACAGGCCTTGAACACTGAAGCTTTCTTT.

The gene calls are TRBV7-9 and TRBJ2-7; D unresolved. Germline CDR1 reads SEHNR; CDR2 reads FQNEAQ (reference sequence). V shed 4 bases and J shed 7 bases, with 11 bases lying between them. The CDR3 length is 12 residues. The CDR3 DNA reads as TGTGCCAGCAGCTCCGCTAGTCAAGAGCAGTACTTC. Protein: CASSSASQEQYF.

The rearrangement links TRBV28 to TRBJ2-5; TRBD2 matches at 8 bases. Unmatched junction bases numbered 10, after V lost 6 bases and J lost 4 bases. The CDR3 totals 15 residues. Germline V gene sequence: CDR1 MDHEN, CDR2 SYDVKM. The CDR3 spells CASSGLPGLGETQYF. CDR3 nucleotides: TGTGCCAGCAGCGGTCTACCGGGACTAGGAGAGACCCAGTACTTC.

This chain uses TRBV5-1 with TRBJ1-1, with D perhaps matching TRBD1 (6 bases). The germline V gene encodes CDR1 SGHRS and CDR2 YFSETQ. V was cut by 7 bases and J by 0 bases, with 10 bases left in between. The CDR3 is 13 amino acids. CDR3 protein: CASCKGVNTEAFF. For the CDR3, the DNA is TGCGCCAGCTGCAAGGGGGTGAACACTGAAGCTTTCTTT.